This T cell receptor delta chain emerged from a study of gamma-delta T cells after stem cell transplantation. As to this clone: A read error is the likely source, as a far larger clone sits one nucleotide away. At the DNA level, this CDR3 is encoded by other sequences in the same sample as well.

V was pared by 1 base and J by 4 bases, with 13 bases of the junction left unmatched. This CDR3 comprises 17 residues. The V gene's germline CDR1 is GEAIGNYY and CDR2 EKD. TCRdb reprocessed the RT-PCR reads through CATT. The sample yields about 3,200 delta-chain clones, 5% seen once. This rearrangement joins TRDV2 to TRDJ1; 8 positions match TRDD3. This receptor was identified in a human donor. It is not recorded whose cells these are; they may come from a transplant donor. The sequenced material came from gamma-delta T cells. CDR3 nucleotides: TGTGCCTGTGACACGGTTGAAGGGGGATATGCGGTCGATAAACTCATCTTT. Its protein is CACDTVEGGYAVDKLIF.